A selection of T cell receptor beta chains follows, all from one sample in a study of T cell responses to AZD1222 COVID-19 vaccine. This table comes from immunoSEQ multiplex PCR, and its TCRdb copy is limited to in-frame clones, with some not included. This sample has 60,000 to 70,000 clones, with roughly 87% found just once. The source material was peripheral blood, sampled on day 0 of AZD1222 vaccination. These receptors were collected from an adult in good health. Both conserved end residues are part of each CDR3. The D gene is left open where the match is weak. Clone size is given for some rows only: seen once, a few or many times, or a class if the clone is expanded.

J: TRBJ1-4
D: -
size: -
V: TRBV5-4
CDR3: CASSSRDGNEKLFF
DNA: TGTGCCAGCAGCTCCCGGGACGGCAATGAAAAACTGTTTTTT

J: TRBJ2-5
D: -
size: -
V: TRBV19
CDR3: CASSIARRPSGETQYF
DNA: TGTGCCAGTAGTATAGCGCGACGCCCGAGTGGCGAGACCCAGTACTTC

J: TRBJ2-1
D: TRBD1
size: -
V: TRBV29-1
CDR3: CSVEGRQGLGNEQFF
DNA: TGCAGCGTTGAGGGGAGACAGGGGTTGGGCAATGAGCAGTTCTTC

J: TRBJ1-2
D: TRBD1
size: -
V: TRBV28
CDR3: CASVQGGNYGYTF
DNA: TGTGCCAGTGTCCAGGGGGGGAACTATGGCTACACCTTC

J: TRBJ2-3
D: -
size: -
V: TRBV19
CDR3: CASSPPGTRADTQYF
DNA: TGTGCCAGTAGTCCCCCCGGGACGCGGGCAGATACGCAGTATTTT

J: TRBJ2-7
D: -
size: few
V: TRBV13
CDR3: CASSSRDGGTSVSGEQYF
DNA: TGTGCCAGCAGCTCCCGGGACGGGGGCACTAGCGTTTCTGGAGAGCAGTACTTC

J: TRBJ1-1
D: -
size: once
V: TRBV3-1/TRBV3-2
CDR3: CASSRSGTRVWGAFF
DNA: TGTGCCAGCAGCCGCTCAGGGACTCGTGTATGGGGAGCTTTCTTT

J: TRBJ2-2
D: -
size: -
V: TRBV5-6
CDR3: CASSLGIAASNTGELFF
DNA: TGTGCCAGCAGCTTGGGAATTGCGGCGTCGAACACCGGGGAGCTGTTTTTT

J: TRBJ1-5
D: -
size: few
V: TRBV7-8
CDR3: CASSLGDRQPQHF
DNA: TGTGCCAGCAGCTTGGGGGATCGTCAGCCCCAGCATTTT

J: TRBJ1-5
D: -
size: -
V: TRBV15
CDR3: CATSRPDGHQPQHF
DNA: TGTGCCACCAGCAGACCAGACGGGCATCAGCCCCAGCATTTT

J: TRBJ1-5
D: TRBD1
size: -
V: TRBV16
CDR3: CASILDRTQPQHF
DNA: TGTGCCAGCATTCTGGACAGGACTCAGCCCCAGCATTTT

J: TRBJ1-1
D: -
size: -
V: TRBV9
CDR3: CASSVGPLNTEAFF
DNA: TGTGCCAGCAGCGTTGGACCATTGAACACTGAAGCTTTCTTT

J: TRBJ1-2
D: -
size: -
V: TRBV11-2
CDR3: CASSLGGSFGYTF
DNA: TGTGCCAGCAGCTTAGGGGGGAGTTTTGGCTACACCTTC

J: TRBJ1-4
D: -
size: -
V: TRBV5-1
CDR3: CASSPGRLIEKLFF
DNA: TGCGCCAGCAGCCCGGGACGCCTTATTGAAAAACTGTTTTTT

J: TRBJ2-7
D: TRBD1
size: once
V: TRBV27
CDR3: CASSRDRTAFRYF
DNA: TGTGCCAGCAGTCGGGACAGAACCGCCTTTCGATACTTC

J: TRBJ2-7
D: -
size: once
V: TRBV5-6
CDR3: CASSLVGIEQYF
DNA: TGTGCCAGCAGCTTGGTAGGGATAGAGCAGTACTTC

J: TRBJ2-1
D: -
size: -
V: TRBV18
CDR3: CASSRDPNEQFF
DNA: TGTGCCAGCTCACGGGATCCCAATGAGCAGTTCTTC

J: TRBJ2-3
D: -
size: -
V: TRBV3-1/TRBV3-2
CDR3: CASSQGTPSTDTQYF
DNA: TGTGCCAGCAGCCAAGGCACACCTAGCACAGATACGCAGTATTTT

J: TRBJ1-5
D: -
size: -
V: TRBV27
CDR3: CATSYGGRDQPQHF
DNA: TGTGCCACCTCCTACGGGGGAAGGGATCAGCCCCAGCATTTT

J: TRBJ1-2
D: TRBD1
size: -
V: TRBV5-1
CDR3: CASSSGTGLGANYGYTF
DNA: TGCGCCAGCAGCTCAGGGACAGGGTTGGGGGCAAACTATGGCTACACCTTC

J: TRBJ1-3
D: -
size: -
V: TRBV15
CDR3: CATSRDPGTGNTIYF
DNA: TGTGCCACCAGCAGAGACCCGGGAACTGGAAACACCATATATTTT

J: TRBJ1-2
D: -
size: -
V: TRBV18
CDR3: CASSPGPLGYGYTF
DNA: TGTGCCAGCTCACCAGGGCCTCTAGGCTATGGCTACACCTTC

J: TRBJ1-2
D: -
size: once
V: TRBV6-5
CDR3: CASSYGGGGYTF
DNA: TGTGCCAGCAGTTACGGGGGAGGGGGCTACACCTTC

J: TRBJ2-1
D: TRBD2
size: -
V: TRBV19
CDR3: CASSIGSGGLNNEQFF
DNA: TGTGCCAGTAGTATTGGTAGCGGGGGCCTAAACAATGAGCAGTTCTTC

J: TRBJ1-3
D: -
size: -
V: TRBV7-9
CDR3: CASSLEGRKGNTIYF
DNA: TGTGCCAGCAGCTTAGAGGGCAGAAAAGGAAACACCATATATTTT

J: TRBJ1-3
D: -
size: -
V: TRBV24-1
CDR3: CATSEEGLPGNTIYF
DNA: TGTGCCACCAGTGAAGAGGGGCTCCCCGGAAACACCATATATTTT

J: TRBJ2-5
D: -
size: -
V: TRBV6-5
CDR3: CASSFGTGQETQYF
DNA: TGTGCCAGCAGTTTCGGGACGGGACAAGAGACCCAGTACTTC

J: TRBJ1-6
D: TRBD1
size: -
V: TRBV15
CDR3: CATSRERGTGNWLDSPLHF
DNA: TGTGCCACCAGCAGAGAACGGGGGACAGGGAATTGGTTGGATTCACCCCTCCACTTT

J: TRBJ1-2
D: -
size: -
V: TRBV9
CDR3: CASSARQRLNYGYTF
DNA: TGTGCCAGCAGCGCTCGACAGAGGCTTAACTATGGCTACACCTTC

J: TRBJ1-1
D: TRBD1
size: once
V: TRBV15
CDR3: CATETGRGTEAFF
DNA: TGTGCCACCGAGACAGGCAGGGGGACTGAAGCTTTCTTT

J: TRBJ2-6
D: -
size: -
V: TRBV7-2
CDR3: CASSLALGTGANVLTF
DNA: TGTGCCAGCAGCTTAGCACTAGGGACCGGGGCCAACGTCCTGACTTTC

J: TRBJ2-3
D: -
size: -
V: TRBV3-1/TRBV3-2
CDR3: CASRSRGFTDTQYF
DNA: TGTGCCAGCAGGTCTAGGGGCTTCACAGATACGCAGTATTTT